These 18 T cell receptor beta chains were sequenced from one sample in a study of T cells after posttransplantation cyclophosphamide. Here immunoSEQ multiplex PCR was the method, and the copy in TCRdb shows in-frame clones only, minus some. Of 3,500 to 4,500 clones detected, 90% to 95% appear once; the ten largest clones hold roughly 0.6%. The source material was naive CD4+ T cells sorted from PBMCs. These receptors originate from a man aged 50 or older.

The chain is built from TRBV11-1 and TRBJ2-7; 10 bases align to TRBD1. The V and J ends lost 4 bases and 5 bases, in that order; junction bases with no gene match: 8. This CDR3 spans 15 amino acids. CDR1 SGHAT and CDR2 FQDESV come from the germline V gene (reference sequence). The CDR3 is CASSSSGTGVHEQYF. The CDR3 bases are TGTGCCAGCAGCTCCAGCGGGACAGGGGTCCACGAGCAGTACTTC.

The chain has TRBV10-3 and TRBJ2-2, with 12 positions matching TRBD1. This CDR3 contains 14 residues. Germline CDR1 reads ENHRY; CDR2 reads SYGVKD. V shed 11 bases and J 6 bases; nucleotides not matched to a gene: 7. The CDR3 loop reads CACRGQGASGELFF. For the CDR3, the DNA is TGTGCCTGCAGGGGACAGGGGGCCTCCGGGGAGCTGTTTTTT.

The chain combines TRBV6-1 with TRBJ1-4; D ambiguous. The CDR3 extends over 14 amino acids. Germline loops: CDR1 MNHNS, CDR2 SASEGT. V lost 3 bases, J lost 8 bases, and 13 bases lay in between. The CDR3 protein is CASSDRGRGEKLFF. CDR3 coding DNA: TGTGCCAGCAGTGACCGAGGGCGAGGGGAAAAACTGTTTTTT.

This chain uses TRBV18 with TRBJ2-7; D call uncertain. CDR1 and CDR2 (germline): KGHSH, LQKENI. V was cut by 4 bases and J by 0 bases, with 10 bases left in between. This CDR3 region has 14 residues. CDR3 coding DNA: TGTGCCAGCTCACATGTGGAGAGCTCCTACGAGCAGTACTTC. It encodes CASSHVESSYEQYF.

This chain connects TRBV10-3 to TRBJ1-3, with D hard to call. The CDR3 loop spans 17 amino acids. Trimming removed 10 bases from V and 2 bases from J, with 24 bases in between. CDR1 ENHRY and CDR2 SYGVKD come from the germline V gene. The CDR3 DNA reads TGTGCCACAAACCACCCCACCGGGAATGTTCCTGGAAACACCATATATTTT. It encodes CATNHPTGNVPGNTIYF.

The chain employs TRBV5-1 and TRBJ2-2; 7 nucleotides align to TRBD1. The CDR3 sequence is 13 residues long. J was trimmed by 8 bases and V by 4 bases; bases with no gene match: 5. Germline CDR1 reads SGHRS; CDR2 reads YFSETQ. CDR3 in DNA: TGCGCCAGCAGCAGGGACAGCCTTGGGGAGCTGTTTTTT. It is translated as CASSRDSLGELFF.

The genes are TRBV28 and TRBJ1-2, with 9 bases that match TRBD1. Germline CDR1 and CDR2: MDHEN and SYDVKM. V gave up 5 bases and J gave up 5 bases; unmatched junction bases: 27. This CDR3 contains 21 residues. The CDR3 reads CASSNRQGVRNSLPSLYGYTF. The CDR3 region has the DNA TGTGCCAGCAGTAACCGACAGGGGGTGAGGAATAGTCTCCCGTCCCTATATGGCTACACCTTC.

This chain links TRBV7-3 with TRBJ2-1; tentatively, D is TRBD2 (6 bases). CDR1 and CDR2 from the germline V gene are SGHTA and FQGTGA. Trimming cost V 4 bases and J 0 bases, with 10 bases left between them. The CDR3 runs 15 residues. DNA of the CDR3: TGTGCCAGCAGCTCCAAAGCGGGCTCCTACAATGAGCAGTTCTTC. This sequence encodes CASSSKAGSYNEQFF.

The V call is TRBV7-2, the J call TRBJ1-1; a weak D match, TRBD1 (5 bases). The CDR3 has 14 residues. V lost 1 base and J lost 4, with 10 bases in between. From germline, CDR1 is SGHTA and CDR2 FQGNSA. The CDR3 sequence is CASSLEGTGTEAFF. The CDR3 coding sequence is TGTGCCAGCAGCTTAGAGGGGACTGGCACTGAAGCTTTCTTT.

The rearrangement uses TRBV7-2 and TRBJ2-2; 10 nucleotides agree with TRBD2. This CDR3 region has 15 residues. CDR1 and CDR2 from the germline V gene are SGHTA and FQGNSA. V was clipped by 3 bases and J by 6 bases; unmatched bases: 4. CDR3 sequence reads: CASSFQRGGAGELFF. CDR3 sequence (DNA): TGTGCCAGCAGCTTCCAGCGGGGGGGCGCCGGGGAGCTGTTTTTT.

The rearrangement joins TRBV2 to TRBJ2-1, with TRBD1 matching over 10 bases. This CDR3 has 15 amino acids. Germline CDR1 SNHLY, CDR2 FYNNEI. Unmatched junction bases numbered 2, after V lost 3 bases and J lost 3 bases. CDR3 sequence: CASSEDRGFYNEQFF. In nucleotides, the CDR3 is TGTGCCAGCAGTGAGGACAGGGGGTTCTACAATGAGCAGTTCTTC.

The chain combines TRBV5-5 with TRBJ2-7; D not resolved. This CDR3 is 13 amino acids long. Per germline, CDR1 SGHKS and CDR2 YYEKEE (reference sequence). V was pared by 0 bases and J by 5 bases, with 9 bases between. The DNA of the CDR3 is TGTGCCAGCAGCTTGGGATCTGAGAACGAGCAGTACTTC. As protein: CASSLGSENEQYF.

This clone was detected once. V is TRBV9 and J is TRBJ1-1; D is undetermined. The CDR3 totals 15 residues. The germline V and J ends were trimmed by 0 bases and 0 bases, with 9 bases remaining between them. Germline loops: CDR1 SGDLS, CDR2 YYNGEE. CDR3 in DNA: TGTGCCAGCAGCGTAGCCACAACCATGAACACTGAAGCTTTCTTT. Its translation is CASSVATTMNTEAFF. The entire variable domain, with the rest obtained from reference TRBV9 and TRBJ1-1, is as follows: DSGVTQTPKHLITATGQRVTLRCSPRSGDLSVYWYQQSLDQGLQFLIQYYNGEERAKGNILERFSAQQFPDLHSELNLSSLELGDSALYFCASSVATTMNTEAFFGQGTRLTVV.

The chain couples TRBV5-1 to TRBJ1-4; 8 nucleotides agree with TRBD1. V trimming: 5 bases; J trimming: 5 bases; junction bases outside the gene matches: 2. The germline gives CDR1 SGHRS, CDR2 YFSETQ. This CDR3 has 13 residues. CDR3 in DNA: TGCGCCAGCAGACAGGGGGGGAATGAAAAACTGTTTTTT. It is translated as CASRQGGNEKLFF.

The count of this clone is one. The chain recombines TRBV11-3 with TRBJ2-3; TRBD1 matches 8 bases. Germline CDR1 and CDR2: SGHNT and YENEEA. The J segment lost 0 bases and the V segment lost 7 bases, leaving 3 bases of the junction unmatched. This CDR3 is built from 14 residues. CDR3 coding DNA: TGTGCCAGCACCCGGGACAGGAGCACAGATACGCAGTATTTT. This translates into CASTRDRSTDTQYF.

The chain uses TRBV30 and TRBJ1-3; D uncertain. The CDR3 has 14 amino acids. Germline V lookup: CDR1 GTSNPN, CDR2 SVGIG (reference sequence). The ends were cut back, 4 bases at V and 0 bases at J, with 10 bases in the middle. CDR3: CAWISSLSGNTIYF. CDR3 nucleotide sequence: TGTGCCTGGATTAGTTCCCTCTCTGGAAACACCATATATTTT.

The chain employs TRBV11-3 and TRBJ2-1; tentative D call: TRBD1 (6 bases). The V gene lost 3 bases and the J gene lost 7 bases, with 22 bases spanning the gap. CDR3 length: 17 residues. From germline, CDR1 is SGHNT and CDR2 YENEEA. The CDR3 nucleotides read TGTGCCAGCAGCTTTAGGGAAGCGGACAGCCTGGGGAATGAGCAGTTCTTC. It codes for CASSFREADSLGNEQFF.

V and J are TRBV5-6 and TRBJ1-2; 12 bases are a match to TRBD1. The CDR3 spans 17 residues. After removal of 6 bases from V and 4 bases from J, the junction contained 13 bases not matched to a gene. Germline V gives CDR1 SGHDT, CDR2 YYEEEE. The CDR3 coding sequence is TGTGCCAGCATTTACCGGGACAGGGGGCATGGTGTCTATGGCTACACCTTC. Its translation: CASIYRDRGHGVYGYTF.